Presented here are 30 T cell receptor beta chains from one specimen sequenced in a study of T cells after yellow fever vaccination. One entry per CDR3 protein, called by TCRdb with MiXCR from the 5' RACE reads. The sample includes just over 250,000 distinct CDR3 sequences, roughly 5.2% of them seen just once. Source: CD4+ T cells sorted from PBMCs, taken on the day of the yellow fever booster vaccination. All receptors come from a man in his late teens or twenties who received the YFV17D yellow fever vaccine.

V and J are TRBV19 and TRBJ1-1, with 9 bases lining up with TRBD1. V shed 5 bases, J shed 11 bases, and the junction held 12 bases outside the gene matches. The germline V gene has CDR1 LNHDA and CDR2 SQIVND (reference sequence). CDR3 length: 14 residues. CDR3: CASSLDRGTAKAFF. The CDR3 nucleotides read TGTGCCAGTAGTCTGGACAGGGGAACAGCGAAGGCTTTCTTT.

The chain couples TRBV4-3 to TRBJ1-6; 9 nucleotides match TRBD1. The ends lost 8 bases at V and 7 bases at J; junction bases unmatched: 12. Germline V gene data show CDR1 as LGHNA and CDR2 as YSLEER. There are 16 residues in the CDR3. The CDR3 DNA sequence: TGCGCCAGCCGGGGACAGGGTATCTCGGGGAATTCACCCCTCCACTTT. Protein sequence: CASRGQGISGNSPLHF.

The chain is built from TRBV25-1 and TRBJ2-1; 10 bases are shared with TRBD2. The CDR3 extends over 16 amino acids. CDR1 is MGHDK, CDR2 SYGVNS, per germline. Trimming took 5 bases from V and 2 from J; bases not matched to a gene: 6. The CDR3 coding sequence is TGTGCCAGCAGTATAAGGACTAGCGGCGCCTACAATGAGCAGTTCTTC. Protein product: CASSIRTSGAYNEQFF.

Ten or more counts support this clonotype. The J gene is TRBJ2-7, the V gene TRBV7-9, with 11 bases matching TRBD1. The germline CDR1 and CDR2 sequences are SEHNR and FQNEAQ (reference sequence). The CDR3 is 14 amino acids. Trimming at V came to 4 bases and at J to 6 bases, leaving 5 bases not matched to a gene. CDR3 in amino acids: CASSSRDRGAEQYF. The CDR3, as DNA: TGTGCCAGCAGCTCCAGGGACAGGGGGGCCGAGCAGTACTTC.

This clonotype was recorded a few times. This chain joins TRBV2 and TRBJ2-7; D remains unclear. The germline V and J ends were trimmed by 7 bases and 3 bases, with 7 bases remaining between them. Germline loops: CDR1 SNHLY, CDR2 FYNNEI. The CDR3 sequence is 11 residues long. CDR3: CASKVRYEQYV. The CDR3 DNA is TGTGCCAGCAAGGTCCGCTACGAGCAGTACGTC.

This clonotype was observed many times. J is TRBJ2-3 and V is TRBV6-2 or TRBV6-3; D is possibly TRBD2 (6 bases). Germline V gene sequence: CDR1 MNHEY, CDR2 SVGEGT. The CDR3 runs 16 residues. V gave up 6 bases and J gave up 2 bases, with 18 bases separating them. CDR3 sequence reads: CASSRRGMSDTDTQYF. The CDR3 DNA follows: TGTGCCAGCAGCCGACGGGGGATGTCCGACACAGATACGCAGTATTTT.

This clonotype occurred many times. The chain has TRBV20-1 and TRBJ2-3; TRBD2 is a possible D gene (5 bases). CDR1 and CDR2 (germline): DFQATT, SNEGSKA (reference sequence). Trimming took off 0 bases at V and 3 bases at J, with 16 bases between the two ends. The CDR3 runs to 16 residues. For the CDR3, the DNA is TGCAGTGCTAGAGATCATGGCGGGTCGACGACAGATACGCAGTATTTT. Its protein is CSARDHGGSTTDTQYF.

This clonotype showed up many times. The chain links TRBV6-5 to TRBJ2-1, with 9 positions matching TRBD1. The germline gives CDR1 MNHEY, CDR2 SVGAGI. Trimming took 8 bases from V and 3 from J; bases not matched to a gene: 17. This CDR3 comprises 18 residues. The CDR3 protein is CASGEMGTGITLYNEQFF. In nucleotides, the CDR3 is TGTGCCAGCGGGGAGATGGGGACAGGGATCACCCTCTACAATGAGCAGTTCTTC.

This chain links TRBV29-1 with TRBJ1-1; perhaps TRBD1 as D (6 bases). CDR1 is SQVTM and CDR2 is ANQGSEA in the germline V gene. This CDR3 has 13 residues. The CDR3 region has the DNA TGCAGGGCCGGGACATCTTTTGGTACTGAAGCTTTCTTT. Translation gives CRAGTSFGTEAFF.

This clonotype turned up a few times. The CDR3 nucleotides are TGCGCCAGCAGCCAACAACCCCGGGGGGACTATGGCTACACCTTC. Translating it yields CASSQQPRGDYGYTF. This sequence joins TRBV4-3 and TRBJ1-2; D possibly corresponds to TRBD1 (5 bases). V lost 2 bases and J 3 bases, leaving 13 bases between the germline ends. Germline V lookup: CDR1 LGHNA, CDR2 YSLEER. The CDR3 length is 15 residues.

This clonotype was detected only a few times. The rearrangement joins TRBV10-2 to TRBJ2-2; weak D call: TRBD1 (6 bases). Germline V gene data show CDR1 as WSHSY and CDR2 as SAAADI. V was pared by 5 bases and J by 7 bases, with 23 bases between. This CDR3 is 17 amino acids long. Here the CDR3 DNA reads TGCGCCAGCAGTAGTGAAGGAGGATTGGGGGCAGTCGGGGAGCTGTTTTTT. Translation: CASSSEGGLGAVGELFF.

As DNA, the CDR3 is TGCAGTGCTAGGCCCTCCGGGACTAGCGGTTACAATGAGCAGTTCTTC. Its translation is CSARPSGTSGYNEQFF. The rearrangement uses TRBV20-1 and TRBJ2-1, with 11 bases fitting TRBD2. The CDR3 spans 16 residues. V was pared by 3 bases and J by 4 bases, with 8 bases of the junction left unmatched. Germline loops: CDR1 DFQATT, CDR2 SNEGSKA (reference sequence).

The chain has TRBV5-1 and TRBJ1-1, with D possibly being TRBD1 (6 bases). V shed 4 bases and J shed 2 bases, with 18 bases lying between them. This CDR3 has 16 amino acids. Germline V CDR1 and CDR2: SGHRS, YFSETQ. CDR3 in amino acids: CASSLVGGRGNTEAFF. The CDR3 DNA sequence: TGCGCCAGCAGCCTTGTGGGGGGCCGCGGTAACACTGAAGCTTTCTTT.

The chain combines TRBV6-4 with TRBJ2-1, with 10 bases fitting TRBD1. J gave up 7 bases and V 5 bases, and 5 bases lay outside the gene matches. Per germline, CDR1 MRHNA and CDR2 SNTAGT. CDR3 length: 14 amino acids. The CDR3 bases are TGTGCCAGCAGTCTGGACAGGGGGTCAAATGAGCAGTTCTTC. Translation gives CASSLDRGSNEQFF.

V usage is TRBV24-1 and J usage is TRBJ2-3; D is unresolved. The germline V gene encodes CDR1 KGHDR and CDR2 SFDVKD. Deletions cut 3 bases from V and 8 bases from J, with 8 bases between. This CDR3 contains 12 residues. The DNA for the CDR3 is TGTGCCACCAGTGATAGTTGGGGTACGCAGTATTTT. Amino acids: CATSDSWGTQYF.

This sequence joins TRBV9 and TRBJ2-1; 8 nucleotides match TRBD1. The ends lost 2 bases at V and 7 bases at J; junction bases unmatched: 8. The length of the CDR3 is 15 residues. Per germline, CDR1 SGDLS and CDR2 YYNGEE. The CDR3 loop reads CASSVSGGLGNEQFF. CDR3 DNA sequence: TGTGCCAGCAGCGTCTCAGGGGGCTTGGGGAATGAGCAGTTCTTC. Complete variable domain (other parts from reference TRBV9 and TRBJ2-1): DSGVTQTPKHLITATGQRVTLRCSPRSGDLSVYWYQQSLDQGLQFLIQYYNGEERAKGNILERFSAQQFPDLHSELNLSSLELGDSALYFCASSVSGGLGNEQFFGPGTRLTVL.

V and J are TRBV6-2 or TRBV6-3 and TRBJ1-1; no firm D call. The length of the CDR3 is 16 residues. Per germline, CDR1 MNHEY and CDR2 SVGEGT. Trimming stripped 2 bases from V and 0 bases from J, with 13 bases between. This CDR3 is CASSYNVHSLNTEAFF. The CDR3 DNA sequence: TGTGCCAGCAGTTACAACGTCCACAGCTTGAACACTGAAGCTTTCTTT.

This clonotype was counted between two and nine times. This chain links TRBV7-2 with TRBJ2-1; possibly TRBD1 or TRBD2 for D (5 bases each). Germline-derived CDR1 and CDR2 are SGHTA and FQGNSA. Deletions cut 1 base from V and 4 bases from J, with 32 bases between. The CDR3 consists of 22 residues. The CDR3 sequence: CASSLVRGTFRGRPGAYNEQFF. The CDR3 DNA sequence: TGTGCCAGCAGCTTAGTTCGGGGAACTTTTCGAGGGCGTCCTGGGGCTTACAATGAGCAGTTCTTC.

The chain has TRBV2 and TRBJ1-5; 10 bases line up with TRBD1. Germline V gene lookup returns CDR1 SNHLY and CDR2 FYNNEI. The CDR3 contains 14 residues. The ends lost 7 bases at V and 7 bases at J; junction bases unmatched: 7. CDR3 bases: TGTGCCAGCACCGCGACAGGGGGCCAGCAGCCCCAGCATTTT. Encoded protein: CASTATGGQQPQHF. Supplemented by reference TRBV2 and TRBJ1-5, the full variable domain reads EPEVTQTPSHQVTQMGQEVILRCVPISNHLYFYWYRQILGQKVEFLVSFYNNEISEKSEIFDDQFSVERPDGSNFTLKIRSTKLEDSAMYFCASTATGGQQPQHFGDGTRLSIL.

The sample holds a few counts of this clonotype. The chain carries TRBV15 and TRBJ2-1; perhaps TRBD1 as D (6 bases). V lost 9 bases and J 5 bases, leaving 17 bases between the germline ends. This CDR3 is 14 amino acids long. Germline V gene data show CDR1 as LNHNV and CDR2 as YYDKDF (reference sequence). Written as DNA, the CDR3 is TGTGCCACGACCAGGGGCAATAATAACAATGAGCAGTTCTTC. Its translation is CATTRGNNNNEQFF.

V usage is TRBV20-1 and J usage is TRBJ2-5; TRBD2 matches 9 bases. The CDR3 is 14 residues long. Germline assignment: CDR1 DFQATT and CDR2 SNEGSKA (reference sequence). V gave up 6 bases and J gave up 2 bases; unmatched junction bases: 7. This CDR3 is CSAHPSGGQETQYF. The DNA of the CDR3 is TGCAGTGCCCACCCCAGCGGGGGGCAAGAGACCCAGTACTTC.

The V gene is TRBV5-1, the J gene TRBJ2-2; the D call may be TRBD1 or TRBD2 (6 bases each). Looked up from germline, CDR1 is SGHRS and CDR2 is YFSETQ. The germline V and J ends were trimmed by 3 bases and 2 bases, with 14 bases remaining between them. The CDR3 is made up of 16 amino acids. For the CDR3, the DNA is TGCGCCAGCAGCTCCACGACGGGGGCAAACACCGGGGAGCTGTTTTTT. This translates into CASSSTTGANTGELFF.

This clonotype has at least ten counts. The J gene is TRBJ1-2, the V gene TRBV4-2; D not certain. This CDR3 contains 14 residues. In germline, CDR1 is LGHNA, CDR2 YNFKEQ. V was pared by 1 base and J by 5 bases, with 11 bases between. The CDR3 region is CASSQVAEVYGYTF. The CDR3 region has the DNA TGTGCCAGCAGCCAAGTCGCGGAAGTTTATGGCTACACCTTC.

The table lists this clonotype with many counts. The genes are TRBV29-1 and TRBJ1-2, with D unresolved. Germline V lookup: CDR1 SQVTM, CDR2 ANQGSEA. CDR3 size: 15 residues. V lost 2 bases, J lost 7 bases, and 20 bases lay in between. CDR3 residues: CSVESRIGDIIGYTF. The CDR3 DNA reads TGCAGCGTTGAATCAAGGATCGGGGATATTATTGGCTACACCTTC.

Ten or more counts support this clonotype. CDR3 nucleotides: TGTGCCAGCGGGGGCGGCACAGATACGCAGTATTTT. Amino acid sequence: CASGGGTDTQYF. The rearrangement joins TRBV6-6 to TRBJ2-3; tentatively, D is TRBD1 (6 bases). Trimming took 8 bases from V and 1 from J, leaving 7 bases between them. Germline lookup yields CDR1 MNHNY and CDR2 SVGAGI (reference sequence). CDR3 length equals 12 residues.

The chain recombines TRBV20-1 with TRBJ2-3; no definite D call. Germline V gene sequence: CDR1 DFQATT, CDR2 SNEGSKA (reference sequence). Trimming removed 2 bases from V and 4 bases from J, with 10 bases in between. This CDR3 has 13 amino acids. CDR3 sequence reads: CSARWQVADTQYF. The CDR3 region has the DNA TGCAGTGCTAGATGGCAGGTGGCAGATACGCAGTATTTT.

This clonotype was recorded many times. This chain joins TRBV7-9 and TRBJ2-1; 9 bases line up with TRBD2. This CDR3 spans 17 amino acids. V shed 5 bases and J 0 bases; nucleotides not matched to a gene: 8. Per the germline V gene, CDR1 is SEHNR and CDR2 is FQNEAQ (reference sequence). The CDR3, as DNA: TGTGCCAGCAGCCCAAGGACTAGCGAAGGCTCCTACAATGAGCAGTTCTTC. It translates to CASSPRTSEGSYNEQFF.

This clonotype has a handful of counts. V usage is TRBV7-9 and J usage is TRBJ1-3; tentative D call: TRBD1 (6 bases). The CDR3 totals 14 residues. Germline loops: CDR1 SEHNR, CDR2 FQNEAQ (reference sequence). V dropped 6 bases and J dropped 5 bases, with 14 bases sitting between them. In nucleotides, the CDR3 is TGTGCCAGCAGTTTCGACAGGAATCGAAACACCATATATTTT. Its translation is CASSFDRNRNTIYF.

The J gene is TRBJ1-6, the V gene TRBV5-1, with 7 bases identical to TRBD1. Germline V gene sequence: CDR1 SGHRS, CDR2 YFSETQ. This CDR3 contains 14 residues. After removal of 0 bases from V and 9 bases from J, the junction contained 3 bases not matched to a gene. The CDR3 nucleotides read TGCGCCAGCAGCTTGGGGGACAGAGCTTCACCCCTCCACTTT. Translating gives CASSLGDRASPLHF.

This clonotype was detected many times. The V gene is TRBV5-1, the J gene TRBJ2-1, with 13 bases lining up with TRBD2. This CDR3 contains 14 residues. With 2 bases clipped from V and 9 bases from J, the junction kept 2 bases outside the gene matches. Germline-derived CDR1 and CDR2 are SGHRS and YFSETQ. Here the CDR3 DNA reads TGCGCCAGCAGCTTACTAGCGGGGGGGTTTGAGCAGTTCTTC. It is translated as CASSLLAGGFEQFF.